Presented here are 31 T cell receptor beta chains from one specimen sequenced in a study of response to subunit inactivated influenza vaccine. TCRdb analysed the RT-PCR reads with MiXCR anew, one entry per CDR3 protein. The data contain 450,000 to 600,000 distinct CDR3 sequences, 6% to 9% of them seen just once; the ten biggest clones take up roughly 13%. The material sequenced was PBMCs from blood, taken around 25 months after vaccination. These receptors came from a man aged 45-69 years who received an inactivated influenza vaccine.

As for this clonotype: The missing conserved phenylalanine or tryptophan at the end of this CDR3 makes a read error likely. This sequence joins TRBV12-3 or TRBV12-4 and TRBJ2-3; perhaps TRBD2 as D (6 bases). Trimming removed 3 bases at V and 1 base at J, with 23 bases between. The CDR3 sequence is 19 residues long. CDR3 protein: CASSFFPSERRDRTDTQYL. The CDR3 DNA reads TGTGCCAGCAGTTTTTTTCCTAGCGAGAGACGGGATCGCACAGATACGCAGTATCTT.

This sequence joins TRBV3-1 and TRBJ2-7; the match to TRBD1 covers 10 bases. The V gene end was trimmed by 3 bases and the J gene end by 0 bases; junction bases not matched to a gene: 2. The CDR3 has 15 residues. Germline CDR1 LGHDT, CDR2 YNNKEL (reference sequence). This CDR3 reads CASSHRDRGSYEQYF. CDR3 DNA: TGTGCCAGCAGCCACCGGGACAGGGGCTCCTACGAGCAGTACTTC.

The chain has TRBV10-3 and TRBJ2-7; TRBD2 aligns across 7 bases. J was trimmed by 2 bases and V by 3 bases; bases with no gene match: 7. The germline V gene encodes CDR1 ENHRY and CDR2 SYGVKD. This CDR3 spans 15 amino acids. CDR3 DNA: TGTGCCATCAGTGATGTCGCGGGAGCCCCCTACGAGCAGTACTTC. Amino acids: CAISDVAGAPYEQYF.

CDR3 nucleotide sequence: TGTGCCAGCAGTGAAGTCAGGGTCTACGAGCAGTACTTC. Translation: CASSEVRVYEQYF. The chain is built from TRBV6-1 and TRBJ2-7; maybe TRBD1 (5 bases). The CDR3 has 13 amino acids. V was trimmed by 1 base and J by 3 bases, leaving 7 bases between them. Germline loops: CDR1 MNHNS, CDR2 SASEGT.

This clonotype was detected only once. The chain is built from TRBV20-1 and TRBJ2-2, with 8 bases identical to TRBD1. V was clipped by 0 bases and J by 3 bases; unmatched bases: 6. The CDR3 loop spans 16 amino acids. Germline loops: CDR1 DFQATT, CDR2 SNEGSKA (reference sequence). CDR3 DNA: TGCAGTGCTAGAGATTCAGGGGGCCAGTACACCGGGGAGCTGTTTTTT. Encoded protein: CSARDSGGQYTGELFF.

V gene TRBV6-2 or TRBV6-3 combines with J gene TRBJ2-7; no clear D gene. The CDR3 is made up of 14 amino acids. Germline CDR1 MNHEY, CDR2 SVGEGT. V was clipped by 7 bases and J by 0 bases, with 13 bases between them. The CDR3 protein is CASTWTPSSYEQYF. CDR3 bases: TGTGCCAGCACCTGGACCCCGAGCTCCTACGAGCAGTACTTC.

The CDR3 DNA reads TGTGCCAGCAGCTCGGACGGACCCTACAATGAGCAGTTCTTC. It yields the protein CASSSDGPYNEQFF. The chain joins TRBV11-3 to TRBJ2-1, with D uncertain. V lost 4 bases, J lost 2 bases, and 9 bases lay in between. CDR3 length equals 14 residues. The germline V gene encodes CDR1 SGHNT and CDR2 YENEEA.

This clonotype was seen many times. The rearrangement joins TRBV4-2 to TRBJ2-5; D is ambiguous. Near its end, the DNA agrees better with TRBJ2-3, so the J call may be wrong. The CDR3 covers 13 residues. CDR1 is LGHNA and CDR2 is YNFKEQ in the germline V gene. This CDR3 is CASSQDRVGTQYF. The CDR3 DNA follows: TGTGCCAGCAGCCAAGATAGGGTTGGTACGCAGTATTTT.

CDR3 amino acids: CASSLGQVPYEQYF. The CDR3 bases are TGCGCCAGCAGCTTAGGACAGGTTCCCTACGAGCAGTACTTC. The gene calls are TRBV5-1 and TRBJ2-7; 7 bases are a match to TRBD1. With 2 bases clipped from V and 2 bases from J, the junction kept 4 bases outside the gene matches. Germline-derived CDR1 and CDR2 are SGHRS and YFSETQ. The CDR3 consists of 14 residues.

The sample holds a few counts of this clonotype. The chain has TRBV2 and TRBJ2-2, with TRBD1 identical over 12 bases. Germline CDR1 SNHLY, CDR2 FYNNEI. The ends lost 1 base at V and 3 bases at J; junction bases unmatched: 3. This CDR3 is built from 17 residues. The CDR3 is CASSEEGTGGYTGELFF. Written as DNA, the CDR3 is TGTGCCAGCAGTGAAGAGGGGACAGGGGGCTACACCGGGGAGCTGTTTTTT.

This clonotype was detected ten times or more. The chain uses TRBV4-3 and TRBJ2-2, with 8 bases fitting TRBD1. CDR1 is LGHNA, CDR2 YSLEER, per germline. Trimming took 4 bases from V and 6 from J; bases not matched to a gene: 7. The length of the CDR3 is 15 residues. Written as DNA, the CDR3 is TGCGCCAGCAGCCCAGGGACAGGAAAGGCCGGGGAGCTGTTTTTT. It specifies CASSPGTGKAGELFF.

This clonotype was observed many times. The rearrangement links TRBV20-1 to TRBJ1-6, with TRBD1 matching 7 bases. CDR1 and CDR2 (germline): DFQATT, SNEGSKA (reference sequence). The CDR3 is made up of 22 amino acids. With V trimmed by 0 bases and J by 7 bases, 27 bases remained unmatched. CDR3 sequence: CSARDQRDSARLGKGGNSPLHF. In DNA form, the CDR3 reads TGCAGTGCTAGAGATCAACGGGACAGCGCCAGGTTAGGGAAAGGGGGGAATTCACCCCTCCACTTT.

This clonotype has ten or more counts. The chain recombines TRBV28 with TRBJ2-7, with D unresolved. Germline V gene data show CDR1 as MDHEN and CDR2 as SYDVKM. The CDR3 covers 11 residues. V was trimmed by 6 bases and J by 5 bases, leaving 8 bases between them. The CDR3 DNA reads TGTGCCAGCAGGGGTATGGACGAGCAGTACTTC. It codes for CASRGMDEQYF.

Only a few counts were recorded for this clonotype. The CDR3 sequence: CAISEGQHSNQPQHF. The CDR3 region has the DNA TGTGCCATCAGTGAGGGCCAGCATAGCAATCAGCCCCAGCATTTT. This rearrangement joins TRBV10-3 to TRBJ1-5; D is ambiguous. Germline CDR1 reads ENHRY; CDR2 reads SYGVKD. The V gene lost 2 bases and the J gene lost 0 bases, with 8 bases spanning the gap. CDR3 length equals 15 residues.

This clonotype was counted a few times. V and J are TRBV24-1 and TRBJ2-2; D gene unclear. Between the trimmed V and J ends, which lost 1 base and 4 bases, there was a span of 9 bases. The germline gives CDR1 KGHDR, CDR2 SFDVKD. This CDR3 has 15 residues. CDR3 residues: CATSDFGRSTGELFF. In DNA form, the CDR3 reads TGTGCCACCAGTGATTTTGGACGAAGCACCGGGGAGCTGTTTTTT.

This clonotype was detected many times. V usage is TRBV15 and J usage is TRBJ2-1, with D perhaps matching TRBD2 (6 bases). The CDR3 totals 15 residues. Germline values: CDR1 LNHNV, CDR2 YYDKDF (reference sequence). Trimming cost V 0 bases and J 5 bases, with 11 bases left between them. CDR3 sequence (DNA): TGTGCCACCAGCAGAGAAAGGACTACTAACAATGAGCAGTTCTTC. Translating it yields CATSRERTTNNEQFF.

CDR3 residues: CAISESFGPGQNKAFF. The CDR3 nucleotides read TGTGCCATCAGTGAGTCTTTTGGTCCTGGACAGAATAAAGCTTTCTTT. The rearrangement joins TRBV10-3 to TRBJ1-1, with D perhaps TRBD1 (6 bases). The germline gives CDR1 ENHRY, CDR2 SYGVKD. V lost 0 bases to trimming and J lost 9 bases, with 20 bases between them. The CDR3 covers 16 residues.

This clonotype showed up just a few times. The chain has TRBV5-1 and TRBJ1-4, with D hard to call. The CDR3 length is 15 residues. The V end lost 1 base, the J end lost 6 bases, and 13 bases lay between the germline ends. Looked up from germline, CDR1 is SGHRS and CDR2 is YFSETQ. CDR3 sequence reads: CASSLTPERDEKLFF. CDR3 DNA sequence: TGCGCCAGCAGCTTGACGCCCGAGAGGGATGAAAAACTGTTTTTT. Using reference TRBV5-1 and TRBJ1-4 for the parts outside the CDR3, the full variable domain is KAGVTQTPRYLIKTRGQQVTLSCSPISGHRSVSWYQQTPGQGLQFLFEYFSETQRNKGNFPGRFSGRQFSNSRSEMNVSTLELGDSALYLCASSLTPERDEKLFFGSGTQLSVL.

This clonotype came up many times. This sequence joins TRBV20-1 and TRBJ2-1, with D perhaps TRBD2 (5 bases). The CDR3 has 16 residues. Germline V gene lookup returns CDR1 DFQATT and CDR2 SNEGSKA (reference sequence). V shed 6 bases and J shed 1 base, with 19 bases lying between them. CDR3 nucleotides: TGCAGTGCCAGGAACCCCGAGGGCGGGTCCTACAATGAGCAGTTCTTC. Translated: CSARNPEGGSYNEQFF.

The gene calls are TRBV2 and TRBJ2-5, with D perhaps being TRBD1 or TRBD2 (5 bases each). The CDR3 runs 14 residues. CDR1 and CDR2 (germline): SNHLY, FYNNEI. Trimming cost V 3 bases and J 5 bases, with 13 bases left between them. The CDR3 spells CASSESGPAETQYF. The CDR3 DNA is TGTGCCAGCAGTGAGTCGGGGCCCGCGGAGACCCAGTACTTC.

This chain connects TRBV6-1 to TRBJ2-7; 13 positions match TRBD2. Germline CDR1 reads MNHNS; CDR2 reads SASEGT. This CDR3 is built from 16 residues. Trimming cost V 4 bases and J 4 bases; bases outside gene matches: 7. DNA for the CDR3: TGTGCCAGCAGTGTTACTAGCGGGGGGGCCACGTACGAGCAGTACTTC. Protein product: CASSVTSGGATYEQYF.

This clonotype occurred many times. The rearrangement links TRBV29-1 to TRBJ2-7, with D perhaps matching TRBD2 (6 bases). The CDR3 spans 14 residues. In germline, CDR1 is SQVTM, CDR2 ANQGSEA. The V end was cut by 6 bases, the J end by 0 bases, with 15 bases between. CDR3 in DNA: TGCAGCGTCGAGGGGCTAGCGAACTCCTACGAGCAGTACTTC. Translation gives CSVEGLANSYEQYF.

This clonotype showed up just a few times. The chain combines TRBV4-1 with TRBJ2-1; 9 bases are shared with TRBD2. Germline V lookup: CDR1 MGHRA, CDR2 YSYEKL. V lost 1 base, J lost 6 bases, and 4 bases stayed unmatched. This CDR3 has 15 residues. Here the CDR3 reads CASSQVPAGGNEQFF. DNA for the CDR3: TGCGCCAGCAGCCAAGTGCCAGCGGGGGGCAATGAGCAGTTCTTC.

This clonotype has at least ten counts. The V call is TRBV6-1, the J call TRBJ2-3; possible D gene TRBD2, 6 bases. The V and J ends lost 5 bases and 0 bases respectively, with 12 bases between them. Germline V lookup: CDR1 MNHNS, CDR2 SASEGT. This CDR3 has 15 residues. The CDR3 loop is CASSTPGGSTDTQYF. The CDR3, as DNA: TGTGCCAGCAGTACCCCCGGGGGTAGCACAGATACGCAGTATTTT.

Only a few counts were recorded for this clonotype. The genes are TRBV10-2 and TRBJ2-1, with D possibly being TRBD1 (7 bases). The V gene's germline CDR1 is WSHSY and CDR2 SAAADI. Trimming shortened V by 7 bases and J by 9 bases, and 13 bases separated the two germline ends. This CDR3 has 12 residues. The CDR3 protein is CASNQGGVEQFF. The CDR3 coding sequence is TGCGCCAGCAACCAGGGGGGCGTTGAGCAGTTCTTC.

This clonotype was recorded many times. This rearrangement joins TRBV12-3 or TRBV12-4 to TRBJ1-5, with D possibly TRBD1 on 5 matching bases. Deletions cut 6 bases from V and 6 bases from J, with 9 bases between. This CDR3 has 12 residues. For the CDR3, the DNA is TGTGCCAGCAGCCAGGGTAGTCAGCCCCAGCATTTT. Protein product: CASSQGSQPQHF.

The V call is TRBV11-2, the J call TRBJ2-5; D ambiguous. V was pared by 0 bases and J by 2 bases, with 10 bases between. This CDR3 has 15 residues. Looked up from germline, CDR1 is SGHAT and CDR2 is FQNNGV. CDR3 protein: CASSLESYDQETQYF. The DNA for the CDR3 is TGTGCCAGCAGCTTAGAGTCCTATGATCAAGAGACCCAGTACTTC.

This clonotype turned up a few times. V is TRBV3-1 and J is TRBJ2-3; D gene unclear. The V gene lost 0 bases and the J gene lost 2 bases, with 9 bases spanning the gap. From germline, CDR1 is LGHDT and CDR2 YNNKEL (reference sequence). The CDR3 extends over 15 amino acids. The DNA of the CDR3 is TGTGCCAGCAGCCAAGATGGCTCGTTCACAGATACGCAGTATTTT. Encoded protein: CASSQDGSFTDTQYF.

This clonotype was seen a few times. The chain joins TRBV20-1 to TRBJ1-1; D call uncertain. The V gene lost 3 bases and the J gene lost 7 bases, with 6 bases spanning the gap. Germline values: CDR1 DFQATT, CDR2 SNEGSKA (reference sequence). This CDR3 has 10 residues. The CDR3 protein is CSARRGEAFF. The DNA for the CDR3 is TGCAGTGCTAGGCGCGGTGAAGCTTTCTTT.

V and J are TRBV4-3 and TRBJ2-2; D is unresolved. This CDR3 has 14 amino acids. The V end lost 1 base, the J end lost 4 bases, and 7 bases lay between the germline ends. Germline values: CDR1 LGHNA, CDR2 YSLEER. The CDR3 region is CASSQGVLTGELFF. DNA of the CDR3: TGCGCCAGCAGCCAAGGGGTCCTCACCGGGGAGCTGTTTTTT.

This clonotype was recorded a few times. The chain joins TRBV5-1 to TRBJ2-1; D gene unclear. V was shortened by 0 bases and J by 7 bases, with 11 bases between the two germline ends. Germline V lookup: CDR1 SGHRS, CDR2 YFSETQ. The CDR3 length is 14 residues. The CDR3 nucleotides are TGCGCCAGCAGCTTGGCGGGCAGACGAAATGAGCAGTTCTTC. Translated, it gives CASSLAGRRNEQFF.